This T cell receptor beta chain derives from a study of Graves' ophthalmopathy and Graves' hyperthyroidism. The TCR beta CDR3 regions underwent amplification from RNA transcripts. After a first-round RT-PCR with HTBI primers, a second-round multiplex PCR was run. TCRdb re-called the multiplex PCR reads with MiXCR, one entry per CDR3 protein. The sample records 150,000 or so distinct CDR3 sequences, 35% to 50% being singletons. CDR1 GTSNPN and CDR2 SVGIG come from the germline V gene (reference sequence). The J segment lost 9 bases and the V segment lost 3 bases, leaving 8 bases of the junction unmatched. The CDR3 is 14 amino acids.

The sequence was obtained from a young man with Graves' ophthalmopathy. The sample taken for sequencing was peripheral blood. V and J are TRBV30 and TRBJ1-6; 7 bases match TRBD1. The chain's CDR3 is CAWRDSDRASPLHF. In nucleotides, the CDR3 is TGTGCCTGGAGGGACTCCGACAGGGCTTCACCCCTCCACTTT. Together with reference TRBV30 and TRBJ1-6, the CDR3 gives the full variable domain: SQTIHQWPATLVQPVGSPLSLECTVEGTSNPNLYWYRQAAGRGLQLLFYSVGIGQISSEVPQNLSASRPQDRQFILSSKKLLLSDSGFYLCAWRDSDRASPLHFGNGTRLTVT.